Below are 27 T cell receptor beta chains sequenced from a single sample in a study of blood T cells in healthy people across ages (dated by TCRdb to about 2015). The library was produced with 5' RACE. TCRdb names Illumina HiSeq 2500 as the instrument used. A second PCR of about 7 to 12 cycles was run with a J-beta primer mix and a sample-barcoded 5' primer. The raw public data were reprocessed by TCRdb itself: fastp quality trimming at Q25, MiXCR clonotype calling, in-frame beta chains only. Identical CDR3 protein sequences are pooled into one entry, listed with their most common genes and DNA. This sample holds 1.5 million to 1.8 million distinct CDR3 sequences; less than 45% were observed only once. The ten largest clones take up about 3.8% of the sample. Sequencing used blood. These receptors all come from a woman younger than 35 in good health.

J is TRBJ1-2 and V is TRBV5-1; the D is unclear. The germline gives CDR1 SGHRS, CDR2 YFSETQ. The CDR3 has 15 residues. Trimming stripped 4 bases from V and 4 bases from J, with 17 bases between. In DNA form, the CDR3 reads TGCGCCAGCAGCCCACCGGGCCTCCTAGGCTATGGCTACACCTTC. It translates to CASSPPGLLGYGYTF.

J is TRBJ2-1 and V is TRBV4-1; weak D call: TRBD1 (7 bases). V dropped 6 bases and J dropped 6 bases, with 18 bases sitting between them. This CDR3 contains 15 residues. From germline, CDR1 is MGHRA and CDR2 YSYEKL. The CDR3 nucleotides are TGCGCCAGCAGTCCGCGGGACAGAGTCTCCAATGAGCAGTTCTTC. Its protein is CASSPRDRVSNEQFF.

The CDR3 DNA sequence: TGTGCCAGCAGGCCCGGGATTTCCCACGAGCAGTACTTC. Protein sequence: CASRPGISHEQYF. The chain uses TRBV6-5 and TRBJ2-7; a weak D match, TRBD2 (5 bases). This CDR3 region has 13 residues. Germline CDR1 and CDR2: MNHEY and SVGAGI. V was trimmed by 6 bases and J by 5 bases, leaving 14 bases between them.

The chain couples TRBV7-2 to TRBJ2-3, with 7 bases aligning to TRBD2. CDR1 is SGHTA and CDR2 is FQGNSA in the germline V gene. The CDR3 extends over 15 amino acids. With 8 bases clipped from V and 0 bases from J, the junction kept 8 bases outside the gene matches. As DNA, the CDR3 is TGTGCCAGCGGGTGGGGGGGGGTTAGCACAGATACGCAGTATTTT. Protein sequence: CASGWGGVSTDTQYF.

This clonotype has only one observation. V and J are TRBV5-6 and TRBJ2-3; unclear D gene. The length of the CDR3 is 15 residues. Trimming cost V 5 bases and J 7 bases, with 20 bases left between them. Looked up from germline, CDR1 is SGHDT and CDR2 is YYEEEE. The CDR3 region has the DNA TGTGCCAGCAGACGTGGAATAGTAGGATGGCATACGCAGTATTTT. It translates to CASRRGIVGWHTQYF.

This clonotype was seen more than once but under ten times. This chain links TRBV27 with TRBJ1-1; D unresolved. Trimming removed 2 bases at V and 0 bases at J, with 13 bases between. CDR1 is MNHEY, CDR2 SMNVEV, per germline (reference sequence). The CDR3 has 16 residues. CDR3 DNA sequence: TGTGCCAGCAGTTTAATCGCTCCCGGCATGAACACTGAAGCTTTCTTT. It translates to CASSLIAPGMNTEAFF.

This clonotype was seen a handful of times. The chain links TRBV4-2 to TRBJ2-1; tentative D call: TRBD2 (5 bases). The V end lost 1 base, the J end lost 2 bases, and 18 bases lay between the germline ends. Germline assignment: CDR1 LGHNA and CDR2 YNFKEQ. The CDR3 spans 18 residues. The CDR3 reads CASSQVGWTVDPYNEQFF. Here the CDR3 DNA reads TGTGCCAGCAGCCAAGTTGGGTGGACTGTGGATCCCTACAATGAGCAGTTCTTC.

This clonotype showed up just a few times. This chain connects TRBV7-2 to TRBJ2-1; the match to TRBD2 covers 11 bases. There are 16 residues in the CDR3. Germline V CDR1 and CDR2: SGHTA, FQGNSA. With V trimmed by 7 bases and J by 5 bases, 10 bases remained unmatched. CDR3 region: CASTPRPGLADNEQFF. Here the CDR3 DNA reads TGTGCCAGCACCCCTAGACCGGGACTAGCGGACAATGAGCAGTTCTTC. Combining the CDR3 with reference TRBV7-2 and TRBJ2-1 gives the whole variable domain GAGVSQSPSNKVTEKGKDVELRCDPISGHTALYWYRQSLGQGLEFLIYFQGNSAPDKSGLPSDRFSAERTGGSVSTLTIQRTQQEDSAVYLCASTPRPGLADNEQFFGPGTRLTVL.

A few counts support this clonotype. The genes are TRBV25-1 and TRBJ2-7, with unresolved D. From germline, CDR1 is MGHDK and CDR2 SYGVNS. The CDR3 is made up of 13 amino acids. The V end lost 7 bases, the J end lost 2 bases, and 12 bases lay between the germline ends. CDR3 loop: CASTNSFPYEQYF. CDR3 sequence (DNA): TGTGCCAGCACGAACAGTTTTCCCTACGAGCAGTACTTC.

The chain has TRBV28 and TRBJ1-4; TRBD1 matches at 7 bases. V gave up 6 bases and J gave up 6 bases; unmatched junction bases: 10. CDR3 length: 15 residues. The germline V gene has CDR1 MDHEN and CDR2 SYDVKM. The CDR3 DNA is TGTGCCAGCAGCAGCGACAGGGCGGGGGATGAAAAACTGTTTTTT. It yields the protein CASSSDRAGDEKLFF.

In its sample, this clonotype was seen a few times. The J gene is TRBJ2-1, the V gene TRBV6-1, with 7 bases matching TRBD2. The J segment lost 7 bases and the V segment lost 11 bases, leaving 11 bases of the junction unmatched. The CDR3 spans 13 residues. The V gene's germline CDR1 is MNHNS and CDR2 SASEGT. The CDR3 loop reads CASQSQRGNEQFF. In nucleotides, the CDR3 is TGTGCCTCTCAGAGTCAGCGGGGTAATGAGCAGTTCTTC.

This chain uses TRBV20-1 with TRBJ2-1; 10 bases are shared with TRBD1. CDR1 and CDR2 from the germline V gene are DFQATT and SNEGSKA (reference sequence). The length of the CDR3 is 16 residues. The CDR3 loop is CSADRGLALSYNEQFF. The CDR3 region has the DNA TGCAGCGCAGACAGGGGGCTAGCACTCTCCTACAATGAGCAGTTCTTC.

This clonotype has more than one count but fewer than ten. This chain joins TRBV7-9 and TRBJ1-1, with D hard to call. Germline V gene lookup returns CDR1 SEHNR and CDR2 FQNEAQ (reference sequence). This CDR3 contains 13 residues. V lost 1 base and J lost 6, with 9 bases in between. CDR3 in amino acids: CASSLVGNPEAFF. For the CDR3, the DNA is TGTGCCAGCAGCTTAGTTGGTAACCCTGAAGCTTTCTTT. The full variable domain, in which reference TRBV7-9 and TRBJ1-1 provide the parts outside the CDR3, is DTGVSQNPRHKITKRGQNVTFRCDPISEHNRLYWYRQTLGQGPEFLTYFQNEAQLEKSRLLSDRFSAERPKGSFSTLEIQRTEQGDSAMYLCASSLVGNPEAFFGQGTRLTVV.

Points on this clonotype: This clone may be a read error of a much larger clone one base away. The V call is TRBV6-6, the J call TRBJ1-2, with 7 bases aligning to TRBD1. Per the germline V gene, CDR1 is MNHNY and CDR2 is SVGAGI (reference sequence). The CDR3 totals 13 residues. CDR3 in DNA: TGTGTCAGCAGCCTGGGGACAGTCTATGGCTACACCTTC. This encodes CVSSLGTVYGYTF.

There are many counts of this clonotype. The DNA for the CDR3 is TGTGCCAGCAGTTACCTTGTGACGGGGACAGGACGCACCGGGGGGGCCAACGTCCTGACTTTC. This translates into CASSYLVTGTGRTGGANVLTF. This chain joins TRBV6-5 and TRBJ2-6; 8 bases are a match to TRBD1. The ends lost 2 bases at V and 4 bases at J; junction bases unmatched: 19. Germline CDR1 and CDR2: MNHEY and SVGAGI. The CDR3 runs to 21 residues.

In nucleotides, the CDR3 is TGTGCCTGGAGTAGAGACTTCCAATACTACGAGCAGTACTTC. This encodes CAWSRDFQYYEQYF. J is TRBJ2-4 and V is TRBV30; the D is unclear. The DNA end favors TRBJ2-7, so the J call may be wrong. The CDR3 runs 14 residues. The V gene's germline CDR1 is GTSNPN and CDR2 SVGIG (reference sequence).

The CDR3 bases are TGCGCCAGCAGCTTGAGGTCCGGAGTGAACACTGAAGCTTTCTTT. Protein sequence: CASSLRSGVNTEAFF. The V gene is TRBV5-1, the J gene TRBJ1-1; D not certain. The V end was cut by 1 base, the J end by 0 bases, with 10 bases between. Germline V CDR1 and CDR2: SGHRS, YFSETQ. The CDR3 has 15 amino acids.

The chain carries TRBV11-2 and TRBJ2-5; TRBD2 might be the D (5 bases). Near its end, the DNA agrees better with TRBJ2-7, so the J call may be wrong. CDR3 size: 14 residues. Germline CDR1 and CDR2: SGHAT and FQNNGV. CDR3 residues: CASSFASGFFEQYF. The DNA of the CDR3 is TGTGCCAGCAGCTTTGCCTCGGGGTTCTTCGAGCAGTACTTC.

V gene TRBV7-2 combines with J gene TRBJ1-1, with TRBD1 as a possible D gene (5 bases). From germline, CDR1 is SGHTA and CDR2 FQGNSA. The CDR3 is 15 residues long. Trimming left V 4 bases short and J 4 bases short, with 16 bases between. This chain's CDR3 is CASSSVQAASTEAFF. The CDR3 DNA sequence: TGTGCCAGCAGCTCAGTACAGGCGGCCAGCACTGAAGCTTTCTTT.

This clonotype has a single count. The CDR3 end shows no conserved phenylalanine or tryptophan, and so a read error is likely. The chain couples TRBV10-3 to TRBJ2-2; D gene unclear. Germline CDR1 reads ENHRY; CDR2 reads SYGVKD. This CDR3 spans 13 amino acids. V was clipped by 4 bases and J by 2 bases, with 5 bases between them. The CDR3 DNA reads as TGTGCCATCAGTGCCGATAACACCGGGGAGCTGTTTCTT. The encoded protein is CAISADNTGELFL.

This clonotype was recorded once. The V and J genes are TRBV27 and TRBJ2-1, with D possibly matching TRBD2 (6 bases). The CDR3 is 14 residues long. The germline gives CDR1 MNHEY, CDR2 SMNVEV (reference sequence). V was pared by 5 bases and J by 5 bases, with 13 bases between. The CDR3 sequence is CASSPSTRNNEQFF. The DNA for the CDR3 is TGTGCCAGCAGTCCCTCGACTAGAAACAATGAGCAGTTCTTC.

The rearrangement joins TRBV2 to TRBJ1-2; D is ambiguous. The germline V gene encodes CDR1 SNHLY and CDR2 FYNNEI. Trimming took 1 base from V and 0 from J, leaving 9 bases between them. The CDR3 contains 15 residues. CDR3 sequence (DNA): TGTGCCAGCAGTGAAGAATGGGAGACTAACTATGGCTACACCTTC. Protein: CASSEEWETNYGYTF.

The genes are TRBV5-6 and TRBJ2-7; the D gene could be TRBD1 or TRBD2 (5 bases each). With 1 base removed from V and 4 bases from J, the gap between germline ends came to 21 bases. Germline CDR1 SGHDT, CDR2 YYEEEE. The CDR3 extends over 17 amino acids. The CDR3 spells CASSLFFSGRIKYEQYF. CDR3 bases: TGTGCCAGCAGCTTGTTTTTCTCGGGACGGATAAAGTACGAGCAGTACTTC.

The gene calls are TRBV6-1 and TRBJ2-2; D may be TRBD1 or TRBD2 (6 bases each). There are 14 residues in the CDR3. Trimming shortened V by 4 bases and J by 6 bases, and 12 bases separated the two germline ends. Germline V gives CDR1 MNHNS, CDR2 SASEGT. CDR3 in DNA: TGTGCCAGCAGTGGGGTGGGGGGCTCCGGGGAGCTGTTTTTT. Its protein product is CASSGVGGSGELFF.

Comment on this clonotype: Possible read error: a much larger clone is one base away. The V call is TRBV29-1, the J call TRBJ2-5, with D tentatively TRBD1 (5 bases). CDR1 is SQVTM and CDR2 is ANQGSEA in the germline V gene. Deletions cut 6 bases from V and 11 bases from J, with 19 bases between. The CDR3 spans 12 residues. CDR3 in amino acids: CSVAIQGNEQYF. DNA for the CDR3: TGCAGCGTCGCCATCCAGGGAAATGAGCAGTACTTC. Full variable domain (missing parts from reference TRBV29-1 and TRBJ2-5): SAVISQKPSRDICQRGTSLTIQCQVDSQVTMMFWYRQQPGQSLTLIATANQGSEATYESGFVIDKFPISRPNLTFSTLTVSNMSPEDSSIYLCSVAIQGNEQYFGPGTRLLVL.

V gene TRBV7-2 combines with J gene TRBJ1-1; TRBD1 aligns across 8 bases. Per germline, CDR1 SGHTA and CDR2 FQGNSA. This CDR3 comprises 15 residues. V was pared by 5 bases and J by 5 bases, with 10 bases of the junction left unmatched. The CDR3, as DNA: TGTGCCAGCAGCGAAACAGGGGGGTGGGTTACTGAAGCTTTCTTT. Amino acid sequence: CASSETGGWVTEAFF. Looking up the rest from reference TRBV7-2 and TRBJ1-1 gives the full variable domain: GAGVSQSPSNKVTEKGKDVELRCDPISGHTALYWYRQSLGQGLEFLIYFQGNSAPDKSGLPSDRFSAERTGGSVSTLTIQRTQQEDSAVYLCASSETGGWVTEAFFGQGTRLTVV.

This clonotype has more than one count but fewer than ten. The chain joins TRBV12-3 or TRBV12-4 to TRBJ2-1; no clear D gene. This CDR3 region has 13 residues. V gave up 5 bases and J gave up 5 bases, with 10 bases separating them. The CDR3 is CASSPPPHNEQFF. The CDR3 coding sequence is TGTGCCAGCAGTCCCCCCCCCCACAATGAGCAGTTCTTC.